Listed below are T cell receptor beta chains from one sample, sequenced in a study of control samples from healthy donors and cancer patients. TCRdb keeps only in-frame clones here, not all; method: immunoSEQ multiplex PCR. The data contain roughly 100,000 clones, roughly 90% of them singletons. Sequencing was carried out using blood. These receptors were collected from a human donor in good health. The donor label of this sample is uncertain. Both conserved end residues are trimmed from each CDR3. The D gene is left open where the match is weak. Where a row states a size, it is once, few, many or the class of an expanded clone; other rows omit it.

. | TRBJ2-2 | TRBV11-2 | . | ASRSGSGAAGELF
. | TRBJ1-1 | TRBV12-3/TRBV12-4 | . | ASRRTVGTEAF
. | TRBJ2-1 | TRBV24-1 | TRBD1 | ATSDLHGQGNSYNEQF
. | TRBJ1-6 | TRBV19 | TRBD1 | ASRPPGQGSYNSPLH
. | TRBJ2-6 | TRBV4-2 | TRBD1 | ASSHPGQGAGANVLT
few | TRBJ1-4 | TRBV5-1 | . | ASREGATNEKLF
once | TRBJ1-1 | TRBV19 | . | ASSMGGPGPQGNTEAF
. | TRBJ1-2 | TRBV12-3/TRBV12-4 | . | ASSPGTSYGYT
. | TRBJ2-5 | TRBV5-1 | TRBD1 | ASRKGGQGEETQY
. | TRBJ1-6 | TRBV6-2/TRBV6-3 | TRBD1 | ASSPDGTGRASPLH
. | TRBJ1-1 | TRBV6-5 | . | ASSYSTPWVTEAF
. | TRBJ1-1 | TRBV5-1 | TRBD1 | ASSSVQGAEGTEAF
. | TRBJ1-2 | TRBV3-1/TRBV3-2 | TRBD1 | ASSTAAGGAGYT
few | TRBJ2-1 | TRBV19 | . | ASSIERQTPVPRQF
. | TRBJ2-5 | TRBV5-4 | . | ASSLDPEETQY
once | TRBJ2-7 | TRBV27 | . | ASSFNSQHEQY
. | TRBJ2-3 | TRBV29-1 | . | SALLLGGTTDTQY
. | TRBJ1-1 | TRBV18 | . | ASQGINTEAF
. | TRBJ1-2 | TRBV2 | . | ASRKDGANYGYT
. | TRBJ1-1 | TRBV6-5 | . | ASILQGSTEAF
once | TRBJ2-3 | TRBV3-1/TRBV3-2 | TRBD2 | ASSQGRRAGGSTDTQY
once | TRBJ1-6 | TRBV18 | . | ASSPQGGDGSPLH
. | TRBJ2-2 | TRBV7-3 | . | ASSPRLRGGLNTGELF
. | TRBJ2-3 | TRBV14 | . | ASSRIAGGYTDTQY
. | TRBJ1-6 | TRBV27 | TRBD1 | ASSYRGGSPLH
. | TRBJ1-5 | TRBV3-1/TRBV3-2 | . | ASSQDGGSGQPQH
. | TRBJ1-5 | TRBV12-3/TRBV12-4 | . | ASSLENQPQH
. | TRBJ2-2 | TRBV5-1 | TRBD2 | ASSSPSGGNTGELF
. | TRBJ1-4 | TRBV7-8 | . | ASSFLATNEKLF
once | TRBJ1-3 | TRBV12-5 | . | ASGPQGSGNTIY
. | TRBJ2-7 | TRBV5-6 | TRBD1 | ASSWDSSYEQY
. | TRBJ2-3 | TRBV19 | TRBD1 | ATATGDRDTQY
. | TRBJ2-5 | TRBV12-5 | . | ASGAGETQY
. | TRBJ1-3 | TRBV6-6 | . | ASSTISGNTIY
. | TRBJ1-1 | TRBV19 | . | ASTPGHPALNTEAF
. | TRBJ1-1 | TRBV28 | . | ASSLRSAEAF
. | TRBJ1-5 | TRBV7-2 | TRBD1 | ASSTQGGQPQH
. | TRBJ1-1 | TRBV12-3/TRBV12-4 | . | ASTDDRTQAF
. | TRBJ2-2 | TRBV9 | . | ASSLNIRNTGELF
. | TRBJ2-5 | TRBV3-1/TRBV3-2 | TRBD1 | ASSQGGTAQETQY
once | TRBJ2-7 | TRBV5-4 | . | ASSSDGFYEQY
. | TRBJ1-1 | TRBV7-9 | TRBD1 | ASSFGGQGEAF
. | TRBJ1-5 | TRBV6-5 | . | ASSPGHTSNQPQH
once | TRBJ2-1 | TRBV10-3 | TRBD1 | AISESAGGNNEQF
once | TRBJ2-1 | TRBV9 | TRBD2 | ASSSSTSVYNEQF
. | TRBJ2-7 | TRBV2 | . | ASKTRQVSYEQY
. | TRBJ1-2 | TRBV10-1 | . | ASSPGVLNYGYT
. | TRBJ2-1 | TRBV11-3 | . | ASSLGQPDNEQF
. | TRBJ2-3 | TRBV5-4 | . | ASSLEGGSFGTDTQY
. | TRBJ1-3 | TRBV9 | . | ASSAGLLERNTIY
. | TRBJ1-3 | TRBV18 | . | ASSPRNDRSSGNTIY
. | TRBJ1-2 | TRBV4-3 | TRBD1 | ASSQEGDRGGYT
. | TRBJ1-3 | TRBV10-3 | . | AISEDFGGTGNTIY